Listed below are T cell receptor beta chains from one sample, sequenced in a study of blood T cell repertoires in COVID-19. Only in-frame clones appear in the TCRdb table, and some are missing; sequencing was by immunoSEQ multiplex PCR. Of roughly 54,000 clones listed, roughly 83% are singletons. The sample consisted of peripheral blood. These receptor sequences come from an older woman with acute or convalescent COVID-19. Each CDR3 is given with its conserved first and last residue. D genes are given only for firm matches. The size field is filled for only some rows; it gives once, few, many or a size class.

cdr3_nt: TGCGCCAGCAGCCAAAGCCCTCCCGGGACTAGCACAGATACGCAGTATTTT
cdr3_aa: CASSQSPPGTSTDTQYF
clone_size: -
j_call: TRBJ2-3
v_call: TRBV4-1
d_call: -
cdr3_length: 17

cdr3_nt: TGTGCCATCAGCCCGGGACAGGGGGGGATTTCACCCCTCCACTTT
cdr3_aa: CAISPGQGGISPLHF
clone_size: -
j_call: TRBJ1-6
v_call: TRBV10-3
d_call: TRBD1
cdr3_length: 15

cdr3_nt: TGCAGTGCCACAAAGGGACTAGAGCAGTACTTC
cdr3_aa: CSATKGLEQYF
clone_size: -
j_call: TRBJ2-7
v_call: TRBV20-1
d_call: TRBD2
cdr3_length: 11

cdr3_nt: TGCGCCAGCAGCCCCCCTGTGGGGCGGGAGGGCTCTGCAGATACGCAGTATTTT
cdr3_aa: CASSPPVGREGSADTQYF
clone_size: -
j_call: TRBJ2-3
v_call: TRBV4-1
d_call: TRBD2
cdr3_length: 18

cdr3_nt: TGTGCCAGCAGCCTAGGGACCCTTGGGGAGTATGGCTACACCTTC
cdr3_aa: CASSLGTLGEYGYTF
clone_size: -
j_call: TRBJ1-2
v_call: TRBV7-9
d_call: -
cdr3_length: 15

cdr3_nt: TGTGCCAGCAGTCGGTGGGGGGATAATCAGCCCCAGCATTTT
cdr3_aa: CASSRWGDNQPQHF
clone_size: -
j_call: TRBJ1-5
v_call: TRBV7-9
d_call: -
cdr3_length: 14

cdr3_nt: TGTGCCAGCAGTCTTGACAGGAAGCCTAATTCACCCCTCCACTTT
cdr3_aa: CASSLDRKPNSPLHF
clone_size: -
j_call: TRBJ1-6
v_call: TRBV6-5
d_call: -
cdr3_length: 15

cdr3_nt: TGTGCCAGCAGTGAGCGGGGGGGAACAGATACGCAGTATTTT
cdr3_aa: CASSERGGTDTQYF
clone_size: once
j_call: TRBJ2-3
v_call: TRBV6-4
d_call: TRBD2
cdr3_length: 14

cdr3_nt: TGCGCCAGCAGCGGACAGGGGAGTAATTCACCCCTCCACTTT
cdr3_aa: CASSGQGSNSPLHF
clone_size: -
j_call: TRBJ1-6
v_call: TRBV5-1
d_call: TRBD1
cdr3_length: 14

cdr3_nt: TGTGCCACTCGGGACAGGGAAAATCAGCCCCAGCATTTT
cdr3_aa: CATRDRENQPQHF
clone_size: -
j_call: TRBJ1-5
v_call: TRBV10-3
d_call: TRBD1
cdr3_length: 13

cdr3_nt: TGTGCCAGCAGCTTCGGACAGGGGATCTATGGCTACACCTTC
cdr3_aa: CASSFGQGIYGYTF
clone_size: few
j_call: TRBJ1-2
v_call: TRBV7-9
d_call: TRBD1
cdr3_length: 14

cdr3_nt: TGTGCCAGCTCAACAGGGAAGGAAGACTATGGCTACACCTTC
cdr3_aa: CASSTGKEDYGYTF
clone_size: -
j_call: TRBJ1-2
v_call: TRBV18
d_call: -
cdr3_length: 14

cdr3_nt: TGTGGCAGCAGCCAAGATGTAAGCCTACGGAGGTCGGGGGCCAACGTCCTGACTTTC
cdr3_aa: CGSSQDVSLRRSGANVLTF
clone_size: -
j_call: TRBJ2-6
v_call: TRBV14
d_call: -
cdr3_length: 19

cdr3_nt: TGTGCCACCTATCCCTGGGGGGGGATCGGTCAGCCCCAGCATTTT
cdr3_aa: CATYPWGGIGQPQHF
clone_size: -
j_call: TRBJ1-5
v_call: TRBV6-5
d_call: -
cdr3_length: 15

cdr3_nt: TGTGCCAGCAGTTTGCTGGAGACAGTCTACGAGCAGTACTTC
cdr3_aa: CASSLLETVYEQYF
clone_size: -
j_call: TRBJ2-7
v_call: TRBV2
d_call: -
cdr3_length: 14

cdr3_nt: TGCAGTGCTAGAGCTAACACTGAAGCTTTCTTT
cdr3_aa: CSARANTEAFF
clone_size: -
j_call: TRBJ1-1
v_call: TRBV20-1
d_call: -
cdr3_length: 11